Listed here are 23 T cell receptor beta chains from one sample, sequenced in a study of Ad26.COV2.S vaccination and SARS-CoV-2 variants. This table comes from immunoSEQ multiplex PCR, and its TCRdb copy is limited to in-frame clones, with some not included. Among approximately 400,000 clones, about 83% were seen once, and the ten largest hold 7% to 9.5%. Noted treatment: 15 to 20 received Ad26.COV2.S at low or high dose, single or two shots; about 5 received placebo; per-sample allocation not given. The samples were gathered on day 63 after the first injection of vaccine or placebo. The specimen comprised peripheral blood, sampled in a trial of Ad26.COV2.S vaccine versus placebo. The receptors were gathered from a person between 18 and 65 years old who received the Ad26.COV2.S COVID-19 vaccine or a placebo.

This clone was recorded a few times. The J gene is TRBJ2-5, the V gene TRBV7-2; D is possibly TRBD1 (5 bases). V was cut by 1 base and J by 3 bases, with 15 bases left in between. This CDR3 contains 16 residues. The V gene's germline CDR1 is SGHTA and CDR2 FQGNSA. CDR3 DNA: TGTGCCAGCAGCTTAGGATCCCCCAACAGGAAAGAGACCCAGTACTTC. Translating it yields CASSLGSPNRKETQYF.

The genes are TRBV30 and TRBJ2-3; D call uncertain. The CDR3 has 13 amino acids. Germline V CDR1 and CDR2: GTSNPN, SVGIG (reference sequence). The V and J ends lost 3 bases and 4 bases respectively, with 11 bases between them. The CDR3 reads CAWRSPGPDTQYF. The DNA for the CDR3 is TGTGCCTGGAGGTCACCTGGGCCAGATACGCAGTATTTT.

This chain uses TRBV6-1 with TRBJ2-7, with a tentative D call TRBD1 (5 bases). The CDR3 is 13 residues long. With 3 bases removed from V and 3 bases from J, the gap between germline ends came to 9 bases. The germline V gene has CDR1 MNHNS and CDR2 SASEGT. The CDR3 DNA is TGTGCCAGCAGTGATCGACAGCTCTACGAGCAGTACTTC. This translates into CASSDRQLYEQYF.

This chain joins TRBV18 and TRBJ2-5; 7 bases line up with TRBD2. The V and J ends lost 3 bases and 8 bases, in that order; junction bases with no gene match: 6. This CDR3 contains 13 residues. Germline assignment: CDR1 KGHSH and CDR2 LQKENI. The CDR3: CASSPSAGETQYF. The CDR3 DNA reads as TGTGCCAGCTCACCCTCGGCGGGAGAAACCCAGTACTTC. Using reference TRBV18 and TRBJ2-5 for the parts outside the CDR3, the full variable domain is NAGVMQNPRHLVRRRGQEARLRCSPMKGHSHVYWYRQLPEEGLKFMVYLQKENIIDESGMPKERFSAEFPKEGPSILRIQQVVRGDSAAYFCASSPSAGETQYFGPGTRLLVL.

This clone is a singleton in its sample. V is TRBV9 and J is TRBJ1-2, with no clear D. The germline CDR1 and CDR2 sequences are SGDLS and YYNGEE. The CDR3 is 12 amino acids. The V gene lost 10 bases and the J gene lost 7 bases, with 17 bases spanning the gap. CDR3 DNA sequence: TGTGCCTCCCACTCGACGGGTATTGGCTACACCTTC. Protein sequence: CASHSTGIGYTF.

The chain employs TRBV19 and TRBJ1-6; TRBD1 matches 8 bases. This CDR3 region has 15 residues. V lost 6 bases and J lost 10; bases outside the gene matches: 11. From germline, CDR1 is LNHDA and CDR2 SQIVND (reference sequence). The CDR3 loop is CASRVRDRSNSPLHF. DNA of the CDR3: TGTGCCAGTAGGGTCAGGGACAGGTCTAACTCACCCCTCCACTTT.

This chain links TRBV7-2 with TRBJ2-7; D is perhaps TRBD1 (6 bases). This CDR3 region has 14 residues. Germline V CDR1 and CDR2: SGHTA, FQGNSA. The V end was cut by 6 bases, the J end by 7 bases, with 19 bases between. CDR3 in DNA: TGTGCCAGCAGACACAGGGCACCTGAGGGTGAGCAGTACTTC. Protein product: CASRHRAPEGEQYF.

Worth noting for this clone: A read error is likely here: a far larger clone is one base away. CDR3 coding DNA: TGTGCCAGCAGTCCCGACAACACCGGGGAGCTGTTTTTT. This translates into CASSPDNTGELFF. The chain employs TRBV7-3 and TRBJ2-2; D remains ambiguous. This CDR3 comprises 13 residues. Germline V gives CDR1 SGHTA, CDR2 FQGTGA. V lost 6 bases to trimming and J lost 2 bases, with 7 bases between them.

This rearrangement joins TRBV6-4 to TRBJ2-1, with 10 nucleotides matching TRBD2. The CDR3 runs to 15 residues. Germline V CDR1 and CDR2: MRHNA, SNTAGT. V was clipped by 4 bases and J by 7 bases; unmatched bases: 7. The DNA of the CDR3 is TGTGCCAGCAGTGGCGTAGCGGGGGGCTTGAATGAGCAGTTCTTC. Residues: CASSGVAGGLNEQFF.

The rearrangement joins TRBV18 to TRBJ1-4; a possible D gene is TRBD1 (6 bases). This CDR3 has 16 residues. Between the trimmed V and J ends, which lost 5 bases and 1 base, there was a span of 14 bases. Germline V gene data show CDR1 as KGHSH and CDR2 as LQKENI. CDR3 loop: CASSSQGSGTNEKLFF. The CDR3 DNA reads TGTGCCAGCTCATCCCAGGGGAGTGGAACTAATGAAAAACTGTTTTTT.

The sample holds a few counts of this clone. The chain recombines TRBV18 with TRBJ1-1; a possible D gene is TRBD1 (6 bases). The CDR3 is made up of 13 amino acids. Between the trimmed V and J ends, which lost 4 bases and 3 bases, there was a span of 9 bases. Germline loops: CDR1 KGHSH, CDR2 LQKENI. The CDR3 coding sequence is TGTGCCAGCTCACGCAGGGGTGACACTGAAGCTTTCTTT. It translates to CASSRRGDTEAFF. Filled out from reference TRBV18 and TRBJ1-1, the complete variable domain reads NAGVMQNPRHLVRRRGQEARLRCSPMKGHSHVYWYRQLPEEGLKFMVYLQKENIIDESGMPKERFSAEFPKEGPSILRIQQVVRGDSAAYFCASSRRGDTEAFFGQGTRLTVV.

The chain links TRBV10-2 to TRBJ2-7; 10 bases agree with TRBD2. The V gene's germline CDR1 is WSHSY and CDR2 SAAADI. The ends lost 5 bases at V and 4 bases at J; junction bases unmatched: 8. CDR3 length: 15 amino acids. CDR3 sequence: CASSHPTGLAYEQYF. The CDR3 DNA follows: TGCGCCAGCAGTCACCCTACGGGACTAGCGTACGAGCAGTACTTC.

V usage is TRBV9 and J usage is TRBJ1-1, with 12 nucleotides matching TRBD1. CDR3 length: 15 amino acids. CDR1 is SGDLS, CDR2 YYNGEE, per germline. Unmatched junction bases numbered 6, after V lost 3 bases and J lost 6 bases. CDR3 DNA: TGTGCCAGCAGCGCGCAGGGACAGGGGGCCGCTGAAGCTTTCTTT. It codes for CASSAQGQGAAEAFF.

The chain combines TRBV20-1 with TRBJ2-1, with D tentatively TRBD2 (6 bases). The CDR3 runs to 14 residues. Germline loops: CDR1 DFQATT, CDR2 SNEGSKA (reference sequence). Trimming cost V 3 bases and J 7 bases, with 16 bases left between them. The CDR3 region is CSASLSSGRNEQFF. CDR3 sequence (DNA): TGCAGTGCTAGTCTCTCCTCGGGGAGGAATGAGCAGTTCTTC.

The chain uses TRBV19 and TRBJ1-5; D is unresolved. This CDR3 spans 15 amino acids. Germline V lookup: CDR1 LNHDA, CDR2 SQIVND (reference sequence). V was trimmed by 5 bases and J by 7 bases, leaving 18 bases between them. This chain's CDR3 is CASSSQSRGRQPQHF. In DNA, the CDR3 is TGTGCCAGTAGTTCCCAGTCCCGAGGGAGGCAGCCCCAGCATTTT.

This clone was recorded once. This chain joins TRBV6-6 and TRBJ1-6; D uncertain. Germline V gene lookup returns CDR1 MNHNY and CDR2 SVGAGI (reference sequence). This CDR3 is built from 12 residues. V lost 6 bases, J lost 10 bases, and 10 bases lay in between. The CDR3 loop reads CASSAGSSPLHF. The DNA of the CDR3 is TGTGCCAGCAGCGCCGGGAGCTCACCCCTCCACTTT.

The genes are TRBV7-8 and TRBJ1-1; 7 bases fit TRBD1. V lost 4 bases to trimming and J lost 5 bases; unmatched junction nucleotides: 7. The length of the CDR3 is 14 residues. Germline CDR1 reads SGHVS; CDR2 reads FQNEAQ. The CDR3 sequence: CASSSRQGRTEAFF. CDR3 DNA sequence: TGTGCCAGCAGCTCCCGACAGGGCAGAACTGAAGCTTTCTTT. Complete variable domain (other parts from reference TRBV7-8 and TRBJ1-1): GAGVSQSPRYKVAKRGQDVALRCDPISGHVSLFWYQQALGQGPEFLTYFQNEAQLDKSGLPSDRFFAERPEGSVSTLKIQRTQQEDSAVYLCASSSRQGRTEAFFGQGTRLTVV.

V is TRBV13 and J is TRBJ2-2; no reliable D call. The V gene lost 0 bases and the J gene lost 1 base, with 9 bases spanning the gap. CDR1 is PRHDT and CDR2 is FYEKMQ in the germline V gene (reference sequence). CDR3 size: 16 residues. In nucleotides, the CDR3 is TGTGCCAGCAGCTTAGGGGCAGCGAAGAACACCGGGGAGCTGTTTTTT. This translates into CASSLGAAKNTGELFF.

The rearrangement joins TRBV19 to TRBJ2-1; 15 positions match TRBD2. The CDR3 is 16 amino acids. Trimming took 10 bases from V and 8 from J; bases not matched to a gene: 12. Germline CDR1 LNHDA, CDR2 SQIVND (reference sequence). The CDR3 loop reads CATSYGTSGRLDEQFF. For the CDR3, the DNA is TGTGCCACCTCCTACGGGACTAGCGGGAGGTTAGATGAGCAGTTCTTC.

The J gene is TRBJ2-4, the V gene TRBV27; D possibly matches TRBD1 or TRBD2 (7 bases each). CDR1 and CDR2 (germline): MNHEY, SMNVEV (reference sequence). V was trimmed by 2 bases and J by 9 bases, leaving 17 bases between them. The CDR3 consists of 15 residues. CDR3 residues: CASSLTRQGGGIQYF. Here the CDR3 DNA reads TGTGCCAGCAGTTTAACCAGACAGGGAGGGGGCATTCAGTACTTC.

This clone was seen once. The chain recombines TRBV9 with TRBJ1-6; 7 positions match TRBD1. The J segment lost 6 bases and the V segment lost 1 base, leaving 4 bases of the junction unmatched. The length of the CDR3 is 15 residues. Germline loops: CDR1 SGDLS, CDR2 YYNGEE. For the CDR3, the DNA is TGTGCCAGCAGCGTAATCGGGGACAGTAATTCACCCCTCCACTTT. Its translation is CASSVIGDSNSPLHF.

CDR3 DNA: TGTGCCAGTGCTATAGCGGGGGGGCTTCAGGAGACCCAGTACTTC. Its protein product is CASAIAGGLQETQYF. The gene calls are TRBV19 and TRBJ2-5; 11 bases are shared with TRBD2. The CDR3 extends over 15 amino acids. Losses at the gene ends were 8 bases for V and 5 bases for J; bases not matched to a gene: 10. Germline-derived CDR1 and CDR2 are LNHDA and SQIVND (reference sequence).

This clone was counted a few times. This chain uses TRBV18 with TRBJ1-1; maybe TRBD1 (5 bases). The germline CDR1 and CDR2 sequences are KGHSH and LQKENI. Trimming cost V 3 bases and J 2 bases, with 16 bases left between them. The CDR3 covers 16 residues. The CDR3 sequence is CASSPTLGTANTEAFF. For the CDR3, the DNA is TGTGCCAGCTCACCTACATTAGGGACGGCTAACACTGAAGCTTTCTTT.